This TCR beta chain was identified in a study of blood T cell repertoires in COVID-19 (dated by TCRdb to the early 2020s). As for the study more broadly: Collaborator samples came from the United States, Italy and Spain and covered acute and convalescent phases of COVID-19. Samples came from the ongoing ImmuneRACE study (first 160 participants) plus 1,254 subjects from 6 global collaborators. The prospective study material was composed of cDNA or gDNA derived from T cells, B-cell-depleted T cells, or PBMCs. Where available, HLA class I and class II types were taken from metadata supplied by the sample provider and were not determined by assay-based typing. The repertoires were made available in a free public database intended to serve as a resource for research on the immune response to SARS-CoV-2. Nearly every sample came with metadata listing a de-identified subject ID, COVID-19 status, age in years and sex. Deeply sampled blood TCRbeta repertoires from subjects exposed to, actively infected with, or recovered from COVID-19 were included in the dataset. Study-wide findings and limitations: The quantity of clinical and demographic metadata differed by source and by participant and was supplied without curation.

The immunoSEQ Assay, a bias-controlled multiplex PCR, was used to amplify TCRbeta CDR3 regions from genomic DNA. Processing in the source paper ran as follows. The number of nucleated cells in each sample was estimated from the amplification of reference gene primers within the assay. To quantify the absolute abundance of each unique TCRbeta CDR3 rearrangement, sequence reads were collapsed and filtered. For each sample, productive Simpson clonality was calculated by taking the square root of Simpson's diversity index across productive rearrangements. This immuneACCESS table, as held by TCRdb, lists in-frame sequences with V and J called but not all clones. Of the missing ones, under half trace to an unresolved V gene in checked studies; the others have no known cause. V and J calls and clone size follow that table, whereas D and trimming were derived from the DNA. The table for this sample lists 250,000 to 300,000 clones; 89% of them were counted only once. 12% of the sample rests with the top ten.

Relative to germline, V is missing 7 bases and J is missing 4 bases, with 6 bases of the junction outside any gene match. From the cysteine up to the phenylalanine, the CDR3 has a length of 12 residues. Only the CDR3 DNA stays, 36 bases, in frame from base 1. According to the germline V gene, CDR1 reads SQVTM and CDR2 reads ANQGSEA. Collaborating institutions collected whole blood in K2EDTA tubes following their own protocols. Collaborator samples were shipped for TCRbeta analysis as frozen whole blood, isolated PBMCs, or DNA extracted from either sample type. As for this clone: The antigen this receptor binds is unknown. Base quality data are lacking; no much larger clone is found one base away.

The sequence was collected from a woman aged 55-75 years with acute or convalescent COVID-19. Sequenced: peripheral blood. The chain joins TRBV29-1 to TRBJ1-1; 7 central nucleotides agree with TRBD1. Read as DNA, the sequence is TGCAGCGCCACGACAGGGATCACTGAAGCTTTCTTT. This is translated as CSATTGITEAFF.